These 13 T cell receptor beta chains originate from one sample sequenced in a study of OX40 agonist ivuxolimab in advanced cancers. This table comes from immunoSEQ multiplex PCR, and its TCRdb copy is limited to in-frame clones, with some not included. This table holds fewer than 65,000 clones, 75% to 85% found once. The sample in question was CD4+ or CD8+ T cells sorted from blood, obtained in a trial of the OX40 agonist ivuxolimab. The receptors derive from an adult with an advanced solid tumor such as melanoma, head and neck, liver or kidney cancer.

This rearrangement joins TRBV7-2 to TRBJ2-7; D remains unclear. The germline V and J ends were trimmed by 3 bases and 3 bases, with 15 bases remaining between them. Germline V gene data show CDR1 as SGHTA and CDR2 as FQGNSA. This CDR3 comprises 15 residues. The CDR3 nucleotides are TGTGCCAGCAGCTTTAGTACCTTAATAGGCTACGAGCAGTACTTC. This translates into CASSFSTLIGYEQYF.

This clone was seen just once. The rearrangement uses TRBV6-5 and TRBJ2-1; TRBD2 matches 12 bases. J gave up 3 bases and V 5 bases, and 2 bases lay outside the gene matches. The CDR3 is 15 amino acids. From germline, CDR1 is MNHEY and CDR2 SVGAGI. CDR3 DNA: TGTGCCAGCAGTCCGGGACTAGCGGGCTACAATGAGCAGTTCTTC. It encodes CASSPGLAGYNEQFF.

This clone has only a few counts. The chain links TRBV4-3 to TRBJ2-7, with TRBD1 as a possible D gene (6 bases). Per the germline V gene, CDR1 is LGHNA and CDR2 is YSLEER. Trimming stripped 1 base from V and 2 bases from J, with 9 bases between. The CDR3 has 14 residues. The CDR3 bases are TGCGCCAGCAGCCAAGGGACAGCCACCTACGAGCAGTACTTC. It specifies CASSQGTATYEQYF.

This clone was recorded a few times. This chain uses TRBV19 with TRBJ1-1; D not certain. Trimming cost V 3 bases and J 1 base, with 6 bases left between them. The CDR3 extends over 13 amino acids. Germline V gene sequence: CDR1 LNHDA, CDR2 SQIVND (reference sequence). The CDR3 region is CASSMLANTEAFF. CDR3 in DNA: TGTGCCAGTAGTATGTTAGCGAACACTGAAGCTTTCTTT.

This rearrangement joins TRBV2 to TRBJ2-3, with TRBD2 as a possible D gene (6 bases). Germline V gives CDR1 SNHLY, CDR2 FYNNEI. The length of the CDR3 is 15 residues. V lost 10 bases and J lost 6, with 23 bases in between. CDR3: CATLLGVAVPDTQYF. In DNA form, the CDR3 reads TGTGCCACCCTCCTGGGGGTAGCGGTCCCCGATACGCAGTATTTT. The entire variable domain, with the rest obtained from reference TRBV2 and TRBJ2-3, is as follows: EPEVTQTPSHQVTQMGQEVILRCVPISNHLYFYWYRQILGQKVEFLVSFYNNEISEKSEIFDDQFSVERPDGSNFTLKIRSTKLEDSAMYFCATLLGVAVPDTQYFGPGTRLTVL.

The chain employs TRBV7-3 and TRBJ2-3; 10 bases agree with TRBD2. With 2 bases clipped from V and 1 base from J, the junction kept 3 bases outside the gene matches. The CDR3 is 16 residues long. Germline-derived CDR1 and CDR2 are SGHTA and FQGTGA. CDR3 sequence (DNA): TGTGCCAGCAGCTTATTTCTAGCGGGAGGCACAGATACGCAGTATTTT. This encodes CASSLFLAGGTDTQYF.

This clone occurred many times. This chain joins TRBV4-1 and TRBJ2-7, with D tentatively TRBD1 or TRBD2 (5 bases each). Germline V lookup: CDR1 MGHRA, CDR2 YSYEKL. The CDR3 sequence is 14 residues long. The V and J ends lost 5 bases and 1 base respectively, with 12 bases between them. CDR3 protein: CASSVRDGSYEQYF. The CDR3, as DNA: TGCGCCAGCAGCGTTCGGGACGGGTCCTACGAGCAGTACTTC.

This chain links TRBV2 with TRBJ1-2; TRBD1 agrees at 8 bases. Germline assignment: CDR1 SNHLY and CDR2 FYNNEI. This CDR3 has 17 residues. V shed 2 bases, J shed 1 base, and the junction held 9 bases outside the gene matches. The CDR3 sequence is CASSELRDRTNNYGYTF. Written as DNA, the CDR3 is TGTGCCAGCAGTGAACTCCGGGACAGGACTAATAACTATGGCTACACCTTC. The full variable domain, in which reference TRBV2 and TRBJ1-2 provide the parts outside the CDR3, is EPEVTQTPSHQVTQMGQEVILRCVPISNHLYFYWYRQILGQKVEFLVSFYNNEISEKSEIFDDQFSVERPDGSNFTLKIRSTKLEDSAMYFCASSELRDRTNNYGYTFGSGTRLTVV.

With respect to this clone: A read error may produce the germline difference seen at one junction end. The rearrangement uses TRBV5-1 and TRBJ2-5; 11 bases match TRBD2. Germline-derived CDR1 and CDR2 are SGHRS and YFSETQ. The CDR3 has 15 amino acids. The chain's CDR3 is CASRGLAGGSEAQYF. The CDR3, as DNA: TGCGCCAGCAGGGGTCTAGCGGGGGGATCAGAGGCCCAGTACTTC. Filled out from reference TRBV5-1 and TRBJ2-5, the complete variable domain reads KAGVTQTPRYLIKTRGQQVTLSCSPISGHRSVSWYQQTPGQGLQFLFEYFSETQRNKGNFPGRFSGRQFSNSRSEMNVSTLELGDSALYLCASRGLAGGSEAQYFGPGTRLLVL.

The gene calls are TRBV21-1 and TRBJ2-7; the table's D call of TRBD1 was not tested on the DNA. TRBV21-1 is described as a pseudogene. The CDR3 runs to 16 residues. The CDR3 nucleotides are TGTGCCAGCAGCAAAGAGGGGATGCAAAAGTCCTACGAGCAGTACTTC. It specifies CASSKEGMQKSYEQYF.

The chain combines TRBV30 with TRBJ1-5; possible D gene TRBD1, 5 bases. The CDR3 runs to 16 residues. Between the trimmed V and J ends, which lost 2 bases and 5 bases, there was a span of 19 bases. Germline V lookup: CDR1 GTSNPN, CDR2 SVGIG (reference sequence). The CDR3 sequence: CAWSTPTGGVHQPQHF. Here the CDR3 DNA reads TGTGCCTGGAGTACACCAACCGGAGGGGTTCATCAGCCCCAGCATTTT. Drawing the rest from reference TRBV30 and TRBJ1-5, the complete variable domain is SQTIHQWPATLVQPVGSPLSLECTVEGTSNPNLYWYRQAAGRGLQLLFYSVGIGQISSEVPQNLSASRPQDRQFILSSKKLLLSDSGFYLCAWSTPTGGVHQPQHFGDGTRLSIL.

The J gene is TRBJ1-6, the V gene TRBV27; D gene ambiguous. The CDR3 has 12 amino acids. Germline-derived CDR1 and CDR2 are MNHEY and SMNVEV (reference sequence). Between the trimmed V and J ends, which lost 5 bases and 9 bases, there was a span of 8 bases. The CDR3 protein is CASSPLFSPLHF. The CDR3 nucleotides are TGTGCCAGCAGTCCCCTCTTTTCACCCCTCCACTTT.

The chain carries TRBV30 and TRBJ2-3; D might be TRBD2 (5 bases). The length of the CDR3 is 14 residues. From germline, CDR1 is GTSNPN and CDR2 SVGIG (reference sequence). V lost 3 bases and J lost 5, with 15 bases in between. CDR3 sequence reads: CAWREASHLDTQYF. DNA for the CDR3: TGTGCCTGGAGGGAGGCTAGCCACTTAGATACGCAGTATTTT.